A single sample gave rise to the 25 T cell receptor beta chains below, sequenced in a study of cytomegalovirus exposure and HLA in healthy donors. Both 60 Vbeta primers and 13 Jbeta primers went into the PCR. Data came from immunoSEQ multiplex PCR; TCRdb stores just in-frame clones and leaves some out. The sample has 130,000 or so clones, about three quarters seen once. The sample was PBMCs. These receptors all stem from a man over 45 in good health and CMV-seropositive.

V and J are TRBV2 and TRBJ1-2; 9 nucleotides line up with TRBD1. Trimming cost V 4 bases and J 4 bases; bases outside gene matches: 4. Germline lookup yields CDR1 SNHLY and CDR2 FYNNEI. This CDR3 is 14 amino acids long. The CDR3 DNA follows: TGTGCCAGCAGTGGAGGGGGACAGGGCTATGGCTACACCTTC. Residues: CASSGGGQGYGYTF. Drawing the rest from reference TRBV2 and TRBJ1-2, the complete variable domain is EPEVTQTPSHQVTQMGQEVILRCVPISNHLYFYWYRQILGQKVEFLVSFYNNEISEKSEIFDDQFSVERPDGSNFTLKIRSTKLEDSAMYFCASSGGGQGYGYTFGSGTRLTVV.

A remark on this clone: Other nucleotide sequences in the sample specify the same CDR3. This chain uses TRBV19 with TRBJ1-1; D is undetermined. The CDR3 is 11 residues long. V was pared by 5 bases and J by 4 bases, with 5 bases between. Germline lookup yields CDR1 LNHDA and CDR2 SQIVND (reference sequence). This CDR3 reads CASSQVTEAFF. The CDR3 DNA reads as TGTGCCAGTAGTCAGGTCACTGAAGCTTTCTTT.

J is TRBJ2-5 and V is TRBV11-3; D may be TRBD1 (6 bases). CDR3 length: 13 amino acids. Germline V lookup: CDR1 SGHNT, CDR2 YENEEA. The V and J ends lost 5 bases and 11 bases respectively, with 18 bases between them. CDR3 in DNA: TGTGCCAGCAGCCCGGGGACACCGTGGGAGCAGTACTTC. This codes for CASSPGTPWEQYF.

The rearrangement uses TRBV11-1 and TRBJ1-1, with D perhaps matching TRBD1 (6 bases). Between the trimmed V and J ends, which lost 2 bases and 2 bases, there was a span of 12 bases. Germline V gene sequence: CDR1 SGHAT, CDR2 FQDESV (reference sequence). The CDR3 totals 15 residues. The CDR3 spells CASSLLRTVNTEAFF. Here the CDR3 DNA reads TGTGCCAGCAGCTTACTTCGGACAGTAAACACTGAAGCTTTCTTT.

Here the CDR3 DNA reads TGCGCCAGCAGTTGGACTAGCGGGGGTGGTGAGCAGTACTTC. Protein: CASSWTSGGGEQYF. The rearrangement uses TRBV10-2 and TRBJ2-7, with 13 bases identical to TRBD2. With V trimmed by 5 bases and J by 7 bases, 5 bases remained unmatched. The CDR3 extends over 14 amino acids. The germline gives CDR1 WSHSY, CDR2 SAAADI.

This chain links TRBV6-5 with TRBJ2-5, with no clear D. Trimming took off 7 bases at V and 2 bases at J, with 5 bases between the two ends. Per the germline V gene, CDR1 is MNHEY and CDR2 is SVGAGI. This CDR3 has 11 amino acids. The CDR3: CASTLQETQYF. The CDR3 nucleotides are TGTGCCAGCACACTGCAAGAGACCCAGTACTTC.

This clone was counted only a few times. V and J are TRBV7-3 and TRBJ2-1, with D unresolved. Per the germline V gene, CDR1 is SGHTA and CDR2 is FQGTGA. The CDR3 has 13 residues. Trimming stripped 5 bases from V and 6 bases from J, with 11 bases between. CDR3 loop: CASSPGGLNEQFF. DNA of the CDR3: TGTGCCAGCAGCCCGGGTGGCCTCAATGAGCAGTTCTTC.

A single count supports this clone. V and J are TRBV19 and TRBJ2-1; perhaps TRBD2 as D (6 bases). The CDR3 is made up of 14 amino acids. Germline V gene data show CDR1 as LNHDA and CDR2 as SQIVND (reference sequence). The V and J ends lost 2 bases and 5 bases respectively, with 10 bases between them. Here the CDR3 reads CASSIQGLDNEQFF. CDR3 coding DNA: TGTGCCAGTAGTATACAGGGACTCGACAATGAGCAGTTCTTC.

V gene TRBV7-9 combines with J gene TRBJ2-1, with TRBD2 matching 7 bases. CDR3 length equals 16 residues. Germline lookup yields CDR1 SEHNR and CDR2 FQNEAQ (reference sequence). J was trimmed by 6 bases and V by 5 bases; bases with no gene match: 13. CDR3 nucleotide sequence: TGTGCCAGCAGCGCCCAGGGCGGCGGGAGTTTCAATGAGCAGTTCTTC. This encodes CASSAQGGGSFNEQFF.

The chain employs TRBV25-1 and TRBJ2-7; D may be TRBD1 (6 bases). CDR3 length: 15 amino acids. Trimming took off 3 bases at V and 1 base at J, with 13 bases between the two ends. CDR1 is MGHDK and CDR2 is SYGVNS in the germline V gene. CDR3 DNA sequence: TGTGCCAGCAGTGACCCAGGACAGAAATCCTACGAGCAGTACTTC. Translated: CASSDPGQKSYEQYF.

The CDR3 spells CASSQDPRVQRSPLHF. DNA for the CDR3: TGCGCCAGCAGCCAAGATCCCAGGGTACAAAGGTCACCCCTCCACTTT. The chain carries TRBV4-1 and TRBJ1-6; perhaps TRBD1 as D (5 bases). The CDR3 sequence is 16 residues long. Trimming stripped 0 bases from V and 10 bases from J, with 16 bases between. CDR1 and CDR2 (germline): MGHRA, YSYEKL.

The chain combines TRBV4-1 with TRBJ2-7; possibly TRBD2 for D (6 bases). V shed 0 bases and J shed 9 bases, with 24 bases lying between them. Germline CDR1 MGHRA, CDR2 YSYEKL. The CDR3 loop spans 17 amino acids. Written as DNA, the CDR3 is TGCGCCAGCAGCCAAGAAGTACCGTTGGGGGGTAAAGTCGGGCAGTACTTC. Its translation: CASSQEVPLGGKVGQYF.

This chain joins TRBV27 and TRBJ1-2; 9 bases map to TRBD1. With 5 bases clipped from V and 5 bases from J, the junction kept 15 bases outside the gene matches. CDR1 MNHEY and CDR2 SMNVEV come from the germline V gene (reference sequence). There are 17 residues in the CDR3. DNA for the CDR3: TGTGCCAGCAGTCCCGGCTTCGACAGGGGGAGATATTATGGCTACACCTTC. This gives the protein CASSPGFDRGRYYGYTF.

This clone was observed a few times. J is TRBJ2-7 and V is TRBV11-2; 9 bases are a match to TRBD1. CDR3 size: 15 residues. Germline loops: CDR1 SGHAT, CDR2 FQNNGV. V shed 5 bases, J shed 0 bases, and the junction held 5 bases outside the gene matches. CDR3 DNA: TGTGCCAGCAGCACCCGGACAGGGGTCTCCTACGAGCAGTACTTC. This gives the protein CASSTRTGVSYEQYF. The complete variable domain, with remaining parts taken from reference TRBV11-2 and TRBJ2-7, reads EAGVAQSPRYKIIEKRQSVAFWCNPISGHATLYWYQQILGQGPKLLIQFQNNGVVDDSQLPKDRFSAERLKGVDSTLKIQPAKLEDSAVYLCASSTRTGVSYEQYFGPGTRLTVT.

The chain uses TRBV5-4 and TRBJ1-2; D unresolved. The V and J ends lost 2 bases and 8 bases respectively, with 13 bases between them. Germline V gene lookup returns CDR1 SGHNT and CDR2 YYREEE (reference sequence). The CDR3 runs 13 residues. The CDR3 sequence is CASSFLGRLGYTF. The DNA of the CDR3 is TGTGCCAGCAGCTTCCTAGGCCGTTTGGGCTACACCTTC. Looking up the rest from reference TRBV5-4 and TRBJ1-2 gives the full variable domain: ETGVTQSPTHLIKTRGQQVTLRCSSQSGHNTVSWYQQALGQGPQFIFQYYREEENGRGNFPPRFSGLQFPNYSSELNVNALELDDSALYLCASSFLGRLGYTFGSGTRLTVV.

V is TRBV11-3 and J is TRBJ1-1; 7 positions match TRBD1. The CDR3 has 15 amino acids. Trimming cost V 5 bases and J 0 bases; bases outside gene matches: 6. The V gene's germline CDR1 is SGHNT and CDR2 YENEEA. CDR3 in amino acids: CASSRGQIMNTEAFF. The CDR3 bases are TGTGCCAGCAGCCGGGGACAGATCATGAACACTGAAGCTTTCTTT.

This clone was counted only a few times. The CDR3 DNA reads as TGTGCCAGCAGTTTTGGGAGCGACTATGGCTACACCTTC. It translates to CASSFGSDYGYTF. The rearrangement uses TRBV27 and TRBJ1-2; D remains ambiguous. Looked up from germline, CDR1 is MNHEY and CDR2 is SMNVEV (reference sequence). The CDR3 consists of 13 residues. V was cut by 3 bases and J by 3 bases, with 8 bases left in between.

The CDR3 nucleotides read TGTGCCAGCAGCGTAGCCGCGGGAGACTCCTACAATGAGCAGTTCTTC. Residues: CASSVAAGDSYNEQFF. The V call is TRBV9, the J call TRBJ2-1; the match to TRBD2 covers 7 bases. V gave up 0 bases and J gave up 0 bases; unmatched junction bases: 3. This CDR3 contains 16 residues. Per the germline V gene, CDR1 is SGDLS and CDR2 is YYNGEE.

The chain uses TRBV7-6 and TRBJ2-2; D may be TRBD1 (6 bases). The CDR3 runs 15 residues. Germline assignment: CDR1 SGHVS and CDR2 FNYEAQ. The V end was cut by 5 bases, the J end by 5 bases, with 15 bases between. CDR3 nucleotides: TGTGCCAGCAGCCGCAAACCTCAGGGGACCGGGGAGCTGTTTTTT. This encodes CASSRKPQGTGELFF.

The chain carries TRBV19 and TRBJ2-1; 8 bases are shared with TRBD1. Germline V CDR1 and CDR2: LNHDA, SQIVND (reference sequence). V lost 8 bases, J lost 3 bases, and 6 bases stayed unmatched. The CDR3 is 14 residues long. CDR3 sequence (DNA): TGTGCCAGTCAAAGACAGGGGAACTACAATGAGCAGTTCTTC. It encodes CASQRQGNYNEQFF.

This clone was found a few times. V is TRBV10-1 and J is TRBJ2-7; TRBD1 aligns across 9 bases. The junction had 7 bases not matched to a gene; V was cut back by 4 bases and J by 3 bases. Germline CDR1 is WNHNN and CDR2 is SYGVQD (reference sequence). The CDR3 has 15 amino acids. The CDR3 DNA is TGCGCCAGCAGTGCCGGGACAGGGAGAAGCTACGAGCAGTACTTC. It translates to CASSAGTGRSYEQYF.

The rearrangement links TRBV7-9 to TRBJ2-3; 8 nucleotides line up with TRBD1. The CDR3 consists of 17 residues. Looked up from germline, CDR1 is SEHNR and CDR2 is FQNEAQ (reference sequence). V dropped 5 bases and J dropped 4; count of bases not matched to a gene: 14. The CDR3, as DNA: TGTGCCAGCAGCCCAGGTTGGGGACAGGTAATCGCAGATACGCAGTATTTT. This translates into CASSPGWGQVIADTQYF.

This clone occurred a few times. The chain combines TRBV28 with TRBJ2-7; maybe TRBD2 (6 bases). Germline CDR1 MDHEN, CDR2 SYDVKM. The CDR3 totals 16 residues. V was shortened by 5 bases and J by 3 bases, with 20 bases between the two germline ends. CDR3 residues: CASSIPSGGTNYEQYF. DNA for the CDR3: TGTGCCAGCAGTATCCCCTCGGGCGGGACGAACTACGAGCAGTACTTC.

The chain joins TRBV5-1 to TRBJ2-7; TRBD1 aligns across 7 bases. The V gene end was trimmed by 3 bases and the J gene end by 1 base; junction bases not matched to a gene: 10. CDR1 is SGHRS and CDR2 is YFSETQ in the germline V gene. This CDR3 has 16 residues. The CDR3, as DNA: TGCGCCAGCAGCTCGGGGACAGACCGCACATCCTACGAGCAGTACTTC. It yields the protein CASSSGTDRTSYEQYF.

This clone was counted only a few times. V is TRBV19 and J is TRBJ2-6; D is uncertain. V was cut by 3 bases and J by 1 base, with 10 bases left in between. The CDR3 is 16 amino acids. Germline V CDR1 and CDR2: LNHDA, SQIVND (reference sequence). The CDR3 region has the DNA TGTGCCAGTAGTATCCTCTACTGGTCTGGGGCCAACGTCCTGACTTTC. Translation: CASSILYWSGANVLTF.